This TCR beta chain is from a study of cytomegalovirus exposure and HLA in healthy donors. Each donor was nominally healthy when sampled (though unrecorded immune exposures were likely). The primer mix had 60 Vbeta and 13 Jbeta primers. Assay: immunoSEQ multiplex PCR; the TCRdb copy retains only in-frame clones and omits some. The sample has around 150,000 clones, roughly four fifths seen once. V gave up 4 bases and J gave up 6 bases; unmatched junction bases: 10. The CDR3 consists of 17 residues. CDR1 and CDR2 from the germline V gene are WSHSY and SAAADI. The source material was PBMCs. The sequence was collected from a woman under 30 in good health and CMV-seronegative. The chain uses TRBV10-2 and TRBJ1-6; 9 bases fit TRBD1. CDR3 protein: CASSGRSGTGSNSPLHF. The CDR3 bases are TGCGCCAGCAGTGGACGCTCCGGGACAGGGAGTAATTCACCCCTCCACTTT.